In its sample, the clone carrying this T cell receptor (beta chain) was seen once. Antigen unknown. The immunoSEQ assay amplified TCRB CDR3 from up to 2 ug DNA. Using immunoSEQ multiplex PCR, the repertoire was profiled, and TCRdb retains in-frame clones only, with some absent. The table lists under 100,000 clones, approximately 80% of them singletons. This sample stems from a study of glioma-infiltrating T cells after dendritic cell vaccination. Study-level background: At biweekly intervals, patients got three intradermal dendritic cell vaccine injections.

The junction had 4 bases not matched to a gene; V was cut back by 5 bases and J by 7 bases. The germline V gene encodes CDR1 SGHRS and CDR2 YFSETQ. This CDR3 contains 15 residues. General study findings and limits: No direct clonality-survival link was found; a diverse polyclonal response may matter.

PBMC were collected before vaccination, two weeks after the third vaccination, and at progression. This sequence joins TRBV5-1 and TRBJ2-1; 15 bases align to TRBD2. The sequence was collected from a human donor with glioblastoma. The specimen was blood, collected before dendritic cell vaccination. The CDR3 DNA sequence: TGCGCCAGCAGGATGGGACTAGCGGGAGGAAATGAGCAGTTCTTC. Translated: CASRMGLAGGNEQFF.